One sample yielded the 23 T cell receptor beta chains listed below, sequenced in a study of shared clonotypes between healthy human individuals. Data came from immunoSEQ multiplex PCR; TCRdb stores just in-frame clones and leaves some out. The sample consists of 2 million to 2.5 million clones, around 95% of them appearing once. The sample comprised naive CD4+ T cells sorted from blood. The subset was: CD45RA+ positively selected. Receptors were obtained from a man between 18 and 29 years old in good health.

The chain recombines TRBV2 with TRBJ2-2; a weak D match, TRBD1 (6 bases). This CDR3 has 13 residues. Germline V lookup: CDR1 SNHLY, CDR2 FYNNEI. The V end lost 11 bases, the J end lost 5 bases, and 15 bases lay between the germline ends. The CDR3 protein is CAPRGRGTGELFF. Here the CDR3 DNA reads TGTGCCCCAAGGGGCAGGGGAACCGGGGAGCTGTTTTTT.

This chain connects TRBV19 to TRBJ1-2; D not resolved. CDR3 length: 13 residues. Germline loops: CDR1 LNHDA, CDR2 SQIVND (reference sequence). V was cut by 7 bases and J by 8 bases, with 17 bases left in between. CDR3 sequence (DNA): TGTGCCAGTAAGAGCGTCAGCTGGTACGGCTACACCTTC. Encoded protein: CASKSVSWYGYTF.

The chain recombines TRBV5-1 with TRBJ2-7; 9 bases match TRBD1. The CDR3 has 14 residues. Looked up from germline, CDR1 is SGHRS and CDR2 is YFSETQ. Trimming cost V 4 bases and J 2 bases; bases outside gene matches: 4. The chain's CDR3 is CASSMGTGTYEQYF. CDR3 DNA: TGCGCCAGCAGCATGGGGACAGGGACCTACGAGCAGTACTTC.

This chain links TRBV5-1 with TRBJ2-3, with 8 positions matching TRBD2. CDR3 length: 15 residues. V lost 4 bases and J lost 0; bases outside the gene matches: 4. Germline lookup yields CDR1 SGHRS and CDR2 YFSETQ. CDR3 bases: TGCGCCAGCAGCCTCAAGCGGGGGAGCACAGATACGCAGTATTTT. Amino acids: CASSLKRGSTDTQYF.

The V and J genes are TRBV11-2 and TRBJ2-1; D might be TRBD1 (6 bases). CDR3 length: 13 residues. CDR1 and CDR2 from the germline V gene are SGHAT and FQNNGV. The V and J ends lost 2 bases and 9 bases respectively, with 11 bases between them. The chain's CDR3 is CASSLLLGGEQFF. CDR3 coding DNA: TGTGCCAGCAGCTTATTACTAGGGGGTGAGCAGTTCTTC.

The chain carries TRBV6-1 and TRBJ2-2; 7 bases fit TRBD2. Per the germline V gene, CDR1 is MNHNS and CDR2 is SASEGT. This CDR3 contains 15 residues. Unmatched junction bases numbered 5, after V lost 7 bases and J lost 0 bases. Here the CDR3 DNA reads TGTGCCAGCACGGAGCGGGGCCCGAACACCGGGGAGCTGTTTTTT. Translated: CASTERGPNTGELFF.

The chain's CDR3 is CASSLGRGDYGYTF. CDR3 sequence (DNA): TGTGCCAGCAGCTTAGGCAGGGGGGACTATGGCTACACCTTC. The gene calls are TRBV7-8 and TRBJ1-2, with 7 bases lining up with TRBD1. The CDR3 runs 14 residues. V dropped 1 base and J dropped 3; count of bases not matched to a gene: 2. CDR1 SGHVS and CDR2 FQNEAQ come from the germline V gene.

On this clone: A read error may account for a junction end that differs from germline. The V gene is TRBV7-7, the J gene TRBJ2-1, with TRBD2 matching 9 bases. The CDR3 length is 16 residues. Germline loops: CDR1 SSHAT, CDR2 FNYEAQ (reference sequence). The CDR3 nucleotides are TGTGCTAGCAGCTTAGAAGCGGGAGGTCCCTCCGGTGAGCAGTTCTTC. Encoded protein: CASSLEAGGPSGEQFF. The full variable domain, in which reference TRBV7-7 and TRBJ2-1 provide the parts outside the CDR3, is GAGVSQSPRYKVTKRGQDVTLRCDPISSHATLYWYQQALGQGPEFLTYFNYEAQPDKSGLPSDRFSAERPEGSISTLTIQRTEQRDSAMYRCASSLEAGGPSGEQFFGPGTRLTVL.

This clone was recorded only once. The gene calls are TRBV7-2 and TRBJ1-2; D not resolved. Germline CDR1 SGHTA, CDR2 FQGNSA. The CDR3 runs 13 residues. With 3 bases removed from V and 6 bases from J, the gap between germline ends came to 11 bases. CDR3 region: CASSLAPSNGYTF. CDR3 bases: TGTGCCAGCAGCTTGGCACCCTCCAATGGCTACACCTTC.

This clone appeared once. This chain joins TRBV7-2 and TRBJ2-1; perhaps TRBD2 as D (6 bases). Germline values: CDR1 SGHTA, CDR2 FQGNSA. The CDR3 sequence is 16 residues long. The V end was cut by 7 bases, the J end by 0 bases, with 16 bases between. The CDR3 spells CASTFGGTSSYNEQFF. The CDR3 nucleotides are TGTGCCAGCACCTTTGGCGGGACGAGCTCCTACAATGAGCAGTTCTTC.

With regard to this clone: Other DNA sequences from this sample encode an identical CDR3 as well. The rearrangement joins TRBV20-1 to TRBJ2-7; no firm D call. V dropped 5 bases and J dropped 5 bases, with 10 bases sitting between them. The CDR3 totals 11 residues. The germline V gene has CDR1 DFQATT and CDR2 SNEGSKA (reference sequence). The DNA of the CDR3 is TGCAGTGCTCGTTTGGGCAACGAGCAGTACTTC. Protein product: CSARLGNEQYF.

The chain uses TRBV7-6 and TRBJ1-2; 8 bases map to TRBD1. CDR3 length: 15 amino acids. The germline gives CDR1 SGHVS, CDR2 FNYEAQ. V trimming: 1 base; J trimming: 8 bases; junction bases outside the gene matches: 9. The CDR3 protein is CASSLGGRGQLGYTF. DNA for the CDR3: TGTGCCAGCAGCTTAGGCGGCAGGGGGCAGCTAGGCTACACCTTC. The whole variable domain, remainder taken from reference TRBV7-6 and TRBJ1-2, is GAGVSQSPRYKVTKRGQDVALRCDPISGHVSLYWYRQALGQGPEFLTYFNYEAQQDKSGLPNDRFSAERPEGSISTLTIQRTEQRDSAMYRCASSLGGRGQLGYTFGSGTRLTVV.

In DNA, the CDR3 is TGTGCCAGCAGTTTAGCTTCCTCTGGGGCCAACGTCCTGACTTTC. Translating it yields CASSLASSGANVLTF. The V and J genes are TRBV28 and TRBJ2-6; D is unresolved. The CDR3 loop spans 15 amino acids. Trimming left V 2 bases short and J 0 bases short, with 5 bases between. Germline CDR1 is MDHEN and CDR2 is SYDVKM.

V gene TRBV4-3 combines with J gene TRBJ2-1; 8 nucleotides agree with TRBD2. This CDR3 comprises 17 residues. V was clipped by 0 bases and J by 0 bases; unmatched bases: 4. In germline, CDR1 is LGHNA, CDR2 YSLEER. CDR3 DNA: TGCGCCAGCAGCCAAGAAATCAGCGGGAGCTCCTACAATGAGCAGTTCTTC. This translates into CASSQEISGSSYNEQFF.

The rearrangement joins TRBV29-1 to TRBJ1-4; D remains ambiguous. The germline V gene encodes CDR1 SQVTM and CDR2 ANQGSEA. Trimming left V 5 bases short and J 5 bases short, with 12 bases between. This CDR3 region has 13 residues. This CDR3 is CSVLASGNEKLFF. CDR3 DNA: TGCAGCGTTTTAGCCTCTGGGAATGAAAAACTGTTTTTT.

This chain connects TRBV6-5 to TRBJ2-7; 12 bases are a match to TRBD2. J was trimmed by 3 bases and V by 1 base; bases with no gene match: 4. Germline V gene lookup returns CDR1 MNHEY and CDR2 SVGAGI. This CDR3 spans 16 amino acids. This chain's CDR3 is CASSYFTSGGLYEQYF. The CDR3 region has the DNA TGTGCCAGCAGTTACTTTACTAGCGGGGGGCTCTACGAGCAGTACTTC.

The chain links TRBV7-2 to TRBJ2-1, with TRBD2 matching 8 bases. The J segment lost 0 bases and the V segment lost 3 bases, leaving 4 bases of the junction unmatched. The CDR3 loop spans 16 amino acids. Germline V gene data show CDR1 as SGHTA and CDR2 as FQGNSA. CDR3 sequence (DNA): TGTGCCAGCAGCTTCAGGACTAGCAGCTCCTACAATGAGCAGTTCTTC. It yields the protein CASSFRTSSSYNEQFF.

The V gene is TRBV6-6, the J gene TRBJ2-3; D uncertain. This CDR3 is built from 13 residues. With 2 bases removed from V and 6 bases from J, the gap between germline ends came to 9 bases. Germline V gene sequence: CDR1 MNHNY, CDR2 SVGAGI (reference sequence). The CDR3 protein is CASSYAGPDTQYF. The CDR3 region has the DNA TGTGCCAGCAGTTACGCCGGGCCTGATACGCAGTATTTT.

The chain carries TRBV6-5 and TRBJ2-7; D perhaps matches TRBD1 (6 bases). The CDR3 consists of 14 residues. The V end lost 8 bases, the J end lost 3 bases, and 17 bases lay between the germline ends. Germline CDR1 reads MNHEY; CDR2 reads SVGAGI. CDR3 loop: CASSRPGQLYEQYF. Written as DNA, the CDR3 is TGTGCCAGCTCTCGCCCGGGACAACTCTACGAGCAGTACTTC.

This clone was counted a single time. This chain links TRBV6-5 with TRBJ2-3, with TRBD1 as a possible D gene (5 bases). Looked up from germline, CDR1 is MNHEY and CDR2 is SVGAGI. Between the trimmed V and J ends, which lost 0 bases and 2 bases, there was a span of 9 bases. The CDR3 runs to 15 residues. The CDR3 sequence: CASSYSAGITDTQYF. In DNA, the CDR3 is TGTGCCAGCAGTTACTCGGCAGGGATCACAGATACGCAGTATTTT.

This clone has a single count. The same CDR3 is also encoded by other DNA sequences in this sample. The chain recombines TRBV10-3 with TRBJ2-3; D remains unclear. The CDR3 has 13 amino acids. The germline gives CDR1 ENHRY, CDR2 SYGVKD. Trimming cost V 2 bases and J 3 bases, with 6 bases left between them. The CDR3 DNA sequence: TGTGCCATCAGTGAGGGAGCGACAGATACGCAGTATTTT. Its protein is CAISEGATDTQYF.

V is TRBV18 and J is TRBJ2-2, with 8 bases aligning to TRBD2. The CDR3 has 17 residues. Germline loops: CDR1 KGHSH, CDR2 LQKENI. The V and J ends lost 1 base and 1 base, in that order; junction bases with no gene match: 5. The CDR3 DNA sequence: TGTGCCAGCTCACCACTCGCGGGAGGCCTGAACACCGGGGAGCTGTTTTTT. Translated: CASSPLAGGLNTGELFF.

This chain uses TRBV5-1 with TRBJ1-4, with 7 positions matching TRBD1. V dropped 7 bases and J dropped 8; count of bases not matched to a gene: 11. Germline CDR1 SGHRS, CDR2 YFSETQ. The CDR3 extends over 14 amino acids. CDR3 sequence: CASQKGTGDEKLFF. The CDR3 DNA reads TGCGCCAGCCAGAAGGGAACAGGGGACGAAAAACTGTTTTTT. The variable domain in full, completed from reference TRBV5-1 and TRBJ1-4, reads KAGVTQTPRYLIKTRGQQVTLSCSPISGHRSVSWYQQTPGQGLQFLFEYFSETQRNKGNFPGRFSGRQFSNSRSEMNVSTLELGDSALYLCASQKGTGDEKLFFGSGTQLSVL.